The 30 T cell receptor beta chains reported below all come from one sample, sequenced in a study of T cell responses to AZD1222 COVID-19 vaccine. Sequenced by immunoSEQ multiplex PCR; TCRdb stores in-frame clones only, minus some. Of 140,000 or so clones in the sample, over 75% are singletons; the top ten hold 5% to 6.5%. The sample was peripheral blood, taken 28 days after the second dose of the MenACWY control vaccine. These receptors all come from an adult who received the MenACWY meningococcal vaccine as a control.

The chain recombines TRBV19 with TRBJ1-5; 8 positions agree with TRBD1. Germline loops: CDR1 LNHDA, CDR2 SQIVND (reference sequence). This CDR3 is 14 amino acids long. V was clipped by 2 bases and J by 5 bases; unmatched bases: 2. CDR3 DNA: TGTGCCAGTAGTATATCACAGGGGGATCAGCCCCAGCATTTT. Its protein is CASSISQGDQPQHF.

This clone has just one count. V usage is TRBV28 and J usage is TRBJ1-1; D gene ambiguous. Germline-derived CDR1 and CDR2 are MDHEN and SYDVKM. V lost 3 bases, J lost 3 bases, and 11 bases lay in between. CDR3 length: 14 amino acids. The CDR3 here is CASSFRFGDTEAFF. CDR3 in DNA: TGTGCCAGCAGTTTCCGCTTCGGAGACACTGAAGCTTTCTTT.

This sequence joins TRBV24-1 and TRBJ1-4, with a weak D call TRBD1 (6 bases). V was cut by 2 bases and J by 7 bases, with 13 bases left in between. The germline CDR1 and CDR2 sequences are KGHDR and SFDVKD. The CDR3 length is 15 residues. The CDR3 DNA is TGTGCCACCAGTGATTCCAGGGGATCCGGTGAAAAACTGTTTTTT. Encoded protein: CATSDSRGSGEKLFF.

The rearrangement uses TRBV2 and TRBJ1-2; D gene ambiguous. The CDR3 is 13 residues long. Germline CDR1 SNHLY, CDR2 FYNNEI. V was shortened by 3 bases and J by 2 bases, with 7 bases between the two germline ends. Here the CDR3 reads CASSEGRNYGYTF. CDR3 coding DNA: TGTGCCAGCAGTGAGGGCCGGAACTATGGCTACACCTTC.

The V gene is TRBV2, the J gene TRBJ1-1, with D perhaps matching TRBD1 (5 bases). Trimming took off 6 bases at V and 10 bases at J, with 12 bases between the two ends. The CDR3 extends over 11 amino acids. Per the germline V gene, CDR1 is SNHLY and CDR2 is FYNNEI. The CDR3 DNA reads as TGTGCCAGCAGGGGGGGGAGTACAGCTTTCTTT. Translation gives CASRGGSTAFF. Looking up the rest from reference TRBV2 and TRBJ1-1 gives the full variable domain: EPEVTQTPSHQVTQMGQEVILRCVPISNHLYFYWYRQILGQKVEFLVSFYNNEISEKSEIFDDQFSVERPDGSNFTLKIRSTKLEDSAMYFCASRGGSTAFFGQGTRLTVV.

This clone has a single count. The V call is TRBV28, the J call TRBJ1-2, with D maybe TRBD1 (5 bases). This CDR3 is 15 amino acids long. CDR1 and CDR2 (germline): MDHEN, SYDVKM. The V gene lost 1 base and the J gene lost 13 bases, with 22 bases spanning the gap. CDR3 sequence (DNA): TGTGCCAGCAGTTTATATTACAGGCGAGTGGTGGAAGGCACCTTC. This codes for CASSLYYRRVVEGTF.

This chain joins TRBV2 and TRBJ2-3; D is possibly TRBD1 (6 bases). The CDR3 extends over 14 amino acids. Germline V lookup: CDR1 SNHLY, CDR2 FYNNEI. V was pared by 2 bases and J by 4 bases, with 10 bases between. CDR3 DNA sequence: TGTGCCAGCAGTGAACAGGGGATATCAGATACGCAGTATTTT. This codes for CASSEQGISDTQYF.

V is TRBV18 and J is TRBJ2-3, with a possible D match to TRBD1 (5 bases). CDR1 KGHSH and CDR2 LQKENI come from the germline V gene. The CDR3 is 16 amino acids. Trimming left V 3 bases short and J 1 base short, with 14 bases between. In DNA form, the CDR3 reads TGTGCCAGCTCACCCTCGTGGGGCTCAGGCACAGATACGCAGTATTTT. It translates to CASSPSWGSGTDTQYF.

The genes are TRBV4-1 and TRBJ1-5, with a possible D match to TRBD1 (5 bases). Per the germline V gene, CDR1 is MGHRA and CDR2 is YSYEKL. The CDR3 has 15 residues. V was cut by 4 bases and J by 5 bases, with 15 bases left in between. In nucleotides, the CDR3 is TGCGCCAGCAGCCCTCGGGACCGCGGAGATCAGCCCCAGCATTTT. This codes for CASSPRDRGDQPQHF.

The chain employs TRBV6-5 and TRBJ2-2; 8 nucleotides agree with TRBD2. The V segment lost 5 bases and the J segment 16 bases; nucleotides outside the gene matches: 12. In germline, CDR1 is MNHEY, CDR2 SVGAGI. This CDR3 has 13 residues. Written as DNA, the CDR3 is TGTGCCAGCAGTCCGTCCGGGACTAGTTCGCAGTTTTTT. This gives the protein CASSPSGTSSQFF.

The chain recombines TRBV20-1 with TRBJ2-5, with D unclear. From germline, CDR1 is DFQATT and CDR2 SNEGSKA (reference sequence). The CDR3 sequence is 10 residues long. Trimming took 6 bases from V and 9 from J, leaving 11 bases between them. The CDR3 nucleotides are TGCAGTGCCACATTCGGGTCCCAGTACTTC. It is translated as CSATFGSQYF.

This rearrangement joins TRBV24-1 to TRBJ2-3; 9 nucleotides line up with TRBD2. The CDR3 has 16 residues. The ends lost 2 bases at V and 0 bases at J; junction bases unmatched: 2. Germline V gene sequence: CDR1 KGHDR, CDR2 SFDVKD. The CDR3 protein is CATSDYTSGSTDTQYF. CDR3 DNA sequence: TGTGCCACCAGTGATTATACTAGCGGGAGCACAGATACGCAGTATTTT.

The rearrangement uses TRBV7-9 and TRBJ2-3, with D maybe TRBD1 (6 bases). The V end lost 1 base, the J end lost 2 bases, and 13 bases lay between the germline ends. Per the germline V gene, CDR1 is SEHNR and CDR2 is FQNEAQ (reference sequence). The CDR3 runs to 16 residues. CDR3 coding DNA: TGTGCCAGCAGCTTAGTCCGGACAGCTAACACAGATACGCAGTATTTT. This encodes CASSLVRTANTDTQYF.

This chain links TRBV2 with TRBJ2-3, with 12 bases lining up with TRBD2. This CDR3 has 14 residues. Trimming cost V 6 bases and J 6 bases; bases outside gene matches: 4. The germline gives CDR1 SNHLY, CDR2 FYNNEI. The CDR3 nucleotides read TGTGCCAGCAGCCTAGCGGGGGGGCTCGATACGCAGTATTTT. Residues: CASSLAGGLDTQYF. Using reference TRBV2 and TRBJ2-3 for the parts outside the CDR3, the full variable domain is EPEVTQTPSHQVTQMGQEVILRCVPISNHLYFYWYRQILGQKVEFLVSFYNNEISEKSEIFDDQFSVERPDGSNFTLKIRSTKLEDSAMYFCASSLAGGLDTQYFGPGTRLTVL.

CDR3 protein: CASSLALSRQGIYGYTF. CDR3 bases: TGTGCCAGCAGCTTAGCGCTAAGTAGGCAGGGGATCTATGGCTACACCTTC. The chain carries TRBV7-9 and TRBJ1-2; perhaps TRBD1 as D (6 bases). The CDR3 runs to 17 residues. V gave up 0 bases and J gave up 4 bases, with 18 bases separating them. Germline CDR1 reads SEHNR; CDR2 reads FQNEAQ (reference sequence).

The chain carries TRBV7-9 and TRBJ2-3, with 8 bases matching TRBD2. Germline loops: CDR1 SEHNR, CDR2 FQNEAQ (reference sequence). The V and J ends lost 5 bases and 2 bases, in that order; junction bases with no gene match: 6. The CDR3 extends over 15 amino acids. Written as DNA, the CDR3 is TGTGCCAGCAGCACGGGGGGGTTATTCACAGATACGCAGTATTTT. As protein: CASSTGGLFTDTQYF. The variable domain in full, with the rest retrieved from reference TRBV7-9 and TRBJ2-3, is DTGVSQNPRHKITKRGQNVTFRCDPISEHNRLYWYRQTLGQGPEFLTYFQNEAQLEKSRLLSDRFSAERPKGSFSTLEIQRTEQGDSAMYLCASSTGGLFTDTQYFGPGTRLTVL.

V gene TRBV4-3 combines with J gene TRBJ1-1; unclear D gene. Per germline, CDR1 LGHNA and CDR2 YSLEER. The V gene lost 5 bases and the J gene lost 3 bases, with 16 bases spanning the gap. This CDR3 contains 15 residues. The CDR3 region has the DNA TGCGCCAGCAGCGGGAGCCTGGAGGTGTACACTGAAGCTTTCTTT. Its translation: CASSGSLEVYTEAFF.

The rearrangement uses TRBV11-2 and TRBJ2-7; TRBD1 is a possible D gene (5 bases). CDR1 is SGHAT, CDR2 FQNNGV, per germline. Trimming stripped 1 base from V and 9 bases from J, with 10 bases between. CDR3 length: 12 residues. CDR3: CASSLVGPVQYF. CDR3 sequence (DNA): TGTGCCAGCAGCTTAGTGGGGCCAGTGCAGTACTTC.

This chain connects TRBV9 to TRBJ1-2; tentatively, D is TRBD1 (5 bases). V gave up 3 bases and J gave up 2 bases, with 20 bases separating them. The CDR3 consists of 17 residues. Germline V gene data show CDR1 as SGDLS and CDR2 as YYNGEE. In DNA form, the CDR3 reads TGTGCCAGCAGCGCTTTGGGACCGCTGCCGGCCAACTATGGCTACACCTTC. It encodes CASSALGPLPANYGYTF.

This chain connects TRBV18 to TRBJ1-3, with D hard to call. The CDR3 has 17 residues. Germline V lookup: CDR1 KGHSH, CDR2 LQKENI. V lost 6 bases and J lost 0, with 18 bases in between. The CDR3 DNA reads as TGTGCCAGCTCTCGCCTTCCCCCGGCGGACTCTGGAAACACCATATATTTT. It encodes CASSRLPPADSGNTIYF.

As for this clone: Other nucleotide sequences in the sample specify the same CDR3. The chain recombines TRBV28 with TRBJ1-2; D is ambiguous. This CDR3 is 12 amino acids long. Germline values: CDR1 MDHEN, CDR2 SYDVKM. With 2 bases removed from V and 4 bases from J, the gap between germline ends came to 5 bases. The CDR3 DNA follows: TGTGCCAGCAGTTTAGGGCCCTATGGCTACACCTTC. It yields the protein CASSLGPYGYTF.

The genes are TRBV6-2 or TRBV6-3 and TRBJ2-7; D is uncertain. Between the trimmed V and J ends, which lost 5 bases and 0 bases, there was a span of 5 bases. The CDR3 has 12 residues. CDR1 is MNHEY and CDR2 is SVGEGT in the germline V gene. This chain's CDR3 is CASSQSSYEQYF. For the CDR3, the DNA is TGTGCCAGCAGTCAAAGCTCCTACGAGCAGTACTTC.

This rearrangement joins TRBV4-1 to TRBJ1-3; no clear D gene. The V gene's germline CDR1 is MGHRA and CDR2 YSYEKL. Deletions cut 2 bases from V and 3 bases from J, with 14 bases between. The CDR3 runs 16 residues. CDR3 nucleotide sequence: TGCGCCAGCAGCCAACAGGAAGCTCTAGGTGGAAACACCATATATTTT. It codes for CASSQQEALGGNTIYF.

The CDR3 spells CASRPFTGGNEETQYF. CDR3 in DNA: TGTGCCAGCAGGCCTTTTACAGGGGGGAACGAGGAGACCCAGTACTTC. The chain uses TRBV6-6 and TRBJ2-5; 8 bases agree with TRBD1. The germline CDR1 and CDR2 sequences are MNHNY and SVGAGI (reference sequence). The CDR3 runs 16 residues. V dropped 6 bases and J dropped 5; count of bases not matched to a gene: 14.

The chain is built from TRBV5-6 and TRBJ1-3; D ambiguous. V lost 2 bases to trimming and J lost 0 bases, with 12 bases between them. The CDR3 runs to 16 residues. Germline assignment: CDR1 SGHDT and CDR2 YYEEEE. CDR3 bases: TGTGCCAGCAGCTTAGACATTGCGGGCTCTGGAAACACCATATATTTT. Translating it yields CASSLDIAGSGNTIYF.

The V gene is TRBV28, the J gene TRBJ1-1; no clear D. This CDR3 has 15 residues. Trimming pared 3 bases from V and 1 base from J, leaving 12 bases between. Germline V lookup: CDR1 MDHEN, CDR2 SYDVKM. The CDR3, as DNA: TGTGCCAGCAGTTTTCCAACGACGGCGAACACTGAAGCTTTCTTT. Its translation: CASSFPTTANTEAFF.

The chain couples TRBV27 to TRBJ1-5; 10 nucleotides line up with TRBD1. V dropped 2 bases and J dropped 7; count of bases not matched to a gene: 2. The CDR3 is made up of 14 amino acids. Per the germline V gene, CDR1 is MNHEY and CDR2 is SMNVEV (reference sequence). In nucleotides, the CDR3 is TGTGCCAGCAGTTTAGGGACAGGGGTACAGCCCCAGCATTTT. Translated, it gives CASSLGTGVQPQHF.

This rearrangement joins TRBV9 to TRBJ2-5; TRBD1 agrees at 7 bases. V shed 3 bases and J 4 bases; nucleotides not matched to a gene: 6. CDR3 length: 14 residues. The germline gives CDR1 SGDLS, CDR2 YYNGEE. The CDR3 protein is CASSDGTARETQYF. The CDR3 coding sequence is TGTGCCAGCAGCGACGGGACAGCCCGAGAGACCCAGTACTTC.

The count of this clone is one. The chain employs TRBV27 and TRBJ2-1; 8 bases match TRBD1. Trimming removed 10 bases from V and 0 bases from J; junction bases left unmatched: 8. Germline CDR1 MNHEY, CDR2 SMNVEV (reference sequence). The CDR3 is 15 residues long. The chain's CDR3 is CATSGQVSSYNEQFF. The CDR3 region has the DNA TGTGCCACCTCGGGACAGGTGAGCTCCTACAATGAGCAGTTCTTC.

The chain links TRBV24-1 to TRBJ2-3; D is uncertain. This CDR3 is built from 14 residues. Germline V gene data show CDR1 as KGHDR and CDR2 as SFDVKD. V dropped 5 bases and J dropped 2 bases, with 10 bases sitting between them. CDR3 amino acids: CATSARLSTDTQYF. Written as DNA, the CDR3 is TGTGCCACCAGTGCGAGACTTTCCACAGATACGCAGTATTTT.